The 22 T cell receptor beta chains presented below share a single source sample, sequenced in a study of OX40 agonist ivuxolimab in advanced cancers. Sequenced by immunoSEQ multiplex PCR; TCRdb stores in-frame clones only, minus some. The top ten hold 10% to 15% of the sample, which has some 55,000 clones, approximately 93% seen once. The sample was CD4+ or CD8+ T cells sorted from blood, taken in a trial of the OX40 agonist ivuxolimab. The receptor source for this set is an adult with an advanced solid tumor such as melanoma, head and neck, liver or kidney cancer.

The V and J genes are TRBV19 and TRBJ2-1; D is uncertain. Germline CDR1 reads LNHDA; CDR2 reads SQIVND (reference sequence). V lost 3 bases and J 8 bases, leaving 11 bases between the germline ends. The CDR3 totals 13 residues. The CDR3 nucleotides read TGTGCCAGTAGTATCCTTAGAGGCGATGAGCAGTTCTTC. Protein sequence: CASSILRGDEQFF.

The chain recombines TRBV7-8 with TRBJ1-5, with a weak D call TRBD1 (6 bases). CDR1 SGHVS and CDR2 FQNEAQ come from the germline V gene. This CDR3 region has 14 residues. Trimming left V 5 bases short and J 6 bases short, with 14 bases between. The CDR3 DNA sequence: TGTGCCAGCAGCCGTCGAACGGGGGCTCAGCCCCAGCATTTT. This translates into CASSRRTGAQPQHF. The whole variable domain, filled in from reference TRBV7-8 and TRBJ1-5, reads GAGVSQSPRYKVAKRGQDVALRCDPISGHVSLFWYQQALGQGPEFLTYFQNEAQLDKSGLPSDRFFAERPEGSVSTLKIQRTQQEDSAVYLCASSRRTGAQPQHFGDGTRLSIL.

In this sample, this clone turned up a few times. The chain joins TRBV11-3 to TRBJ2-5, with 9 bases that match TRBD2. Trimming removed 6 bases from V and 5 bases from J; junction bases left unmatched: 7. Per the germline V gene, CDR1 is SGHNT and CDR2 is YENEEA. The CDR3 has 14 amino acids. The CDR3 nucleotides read TGTGCCAGCAGTTTGGGCGGGGGGGCGGAGACCCAGTACTTC. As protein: CASSLGGGAETQYF.

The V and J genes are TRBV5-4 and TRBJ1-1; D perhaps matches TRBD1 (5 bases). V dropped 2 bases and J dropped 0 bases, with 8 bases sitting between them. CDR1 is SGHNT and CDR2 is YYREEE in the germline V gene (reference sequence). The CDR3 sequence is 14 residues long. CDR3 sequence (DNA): TGTGCCAGCAGCTTAGGGGTTTTGAACACTGAAGCTTTCTTT. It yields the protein CASSLGVLNTEAFF. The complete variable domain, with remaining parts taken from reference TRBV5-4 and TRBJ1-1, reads ETGVTQSPTHLIKTRGQQVTLRCSSQSGHNTVSWYQQALGQGPQFIFQYYREEENGRGNFPPRFSGLQFPNYSSELNVNALELDDSALYLCASSLGVLNTEAFFGQGTRLTVV.

The CDR3 loop is CASSVYRRGYEQYF. The CDR3 DNA is TGTGCCAGCAGCGTATACAGGAGGGGGTACGAGCAGTACTTC. V usage is TRBV6-1 and J usage is TRBJ2-7; either TRBD1 or TRBD2 may fit D (6 bases each). The V end was cut by 6 bases, the J end by 4 bases, with 16 bases between. The CDR3 has 14 amino acids. The germline V gene has CDR1 MNHNS and CDR2 SASEGT.

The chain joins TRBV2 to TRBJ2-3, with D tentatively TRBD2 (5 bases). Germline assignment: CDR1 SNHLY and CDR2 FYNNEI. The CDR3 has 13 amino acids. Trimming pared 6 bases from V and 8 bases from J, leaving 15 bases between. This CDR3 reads CASRSDRAGTQYF. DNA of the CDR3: TGTGCCAGCAGATCGGACCGTGCGGGTACGCAGTATTTT.

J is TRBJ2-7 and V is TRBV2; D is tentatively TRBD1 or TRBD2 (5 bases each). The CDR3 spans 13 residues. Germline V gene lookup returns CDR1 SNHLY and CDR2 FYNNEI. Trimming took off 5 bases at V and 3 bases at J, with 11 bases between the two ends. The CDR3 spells CASSWDVGYEQYF. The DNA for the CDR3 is TGTGCCAGCAGTTGGGACGTGGGCTACGAGCAGTACTTC. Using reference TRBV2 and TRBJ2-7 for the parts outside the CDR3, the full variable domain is EPEVTQTPSHQVTQMGQEVILRCVPISNHLYFYWYRQILGQKVEFLVSFYNNEISEKSEIFDDQFSVERPDGSNFTLKIRSTKLEDSAMYFCASSWDVGYEQYFGPGTRLTVT.

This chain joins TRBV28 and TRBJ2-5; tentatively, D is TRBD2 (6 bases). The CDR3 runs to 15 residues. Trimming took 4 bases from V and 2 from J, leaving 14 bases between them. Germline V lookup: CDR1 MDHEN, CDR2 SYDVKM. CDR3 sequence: CASSWTGESQETQYF. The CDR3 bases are TGTGCCAGCAGTTGGACGGGAGAGTCTCAAGAGACCCAGTACTTC.

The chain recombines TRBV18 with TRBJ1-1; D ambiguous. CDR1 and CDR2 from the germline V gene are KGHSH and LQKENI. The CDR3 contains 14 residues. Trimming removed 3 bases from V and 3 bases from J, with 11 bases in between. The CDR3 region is CASSPTSGHTEAFF. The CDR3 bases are TGTGCCAGCTCACCTACCTCCGGGCACACTGAAGCTTTCTTT.

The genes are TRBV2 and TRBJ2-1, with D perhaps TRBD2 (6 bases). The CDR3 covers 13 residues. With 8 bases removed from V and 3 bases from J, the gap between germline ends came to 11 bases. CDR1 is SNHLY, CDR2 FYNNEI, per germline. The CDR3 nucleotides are TGTGCCAGCCGACCGGGACTCTACAATGAGCAGTTCTTC. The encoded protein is CASRPGLYNEQFF.

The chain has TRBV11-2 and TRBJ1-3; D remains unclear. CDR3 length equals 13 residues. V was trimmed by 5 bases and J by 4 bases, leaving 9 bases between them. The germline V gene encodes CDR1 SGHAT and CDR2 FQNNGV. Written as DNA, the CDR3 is TGTGCCAGCAGCACTCGGCACGGAAACACCATATATTTT. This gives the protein CASSTRHGNTIYF.

CDR3 sequence reads: CASRSSVNAYEQYF. The CDR3 DNA is TGTGCCAGCAGGTCTAGCGTCAACGCCTACGAGCAGTACTTC. The chain links TRBV2 to TRBJ2-7; a weak D match, TRBD2 (6 bases). Trimming stripped 6 bases from V and 2 bases from J, with 14 bases between. CDR1 and CDR2 from the germline V gene are SNHLY and FYNNEI. The CDR3 covers 14 residues.

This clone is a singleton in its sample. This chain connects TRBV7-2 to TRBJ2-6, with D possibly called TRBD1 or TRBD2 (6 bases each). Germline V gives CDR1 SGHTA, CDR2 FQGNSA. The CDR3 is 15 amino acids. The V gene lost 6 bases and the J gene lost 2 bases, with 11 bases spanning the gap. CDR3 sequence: CASSRGGPGANVLTF. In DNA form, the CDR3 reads TGTGCCAGCAGTCGAGGGGGGCCTGGGGCCAACGTCCTGACTTTC. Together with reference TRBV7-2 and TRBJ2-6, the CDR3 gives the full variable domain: GAGVSQSPSNKVTEKGKDVELRCDPISGHTALYWYRQSLGQGLEFLIYFQGNSAPDKSGLPSDRFSAERTGGSVSTLTIQRTQQEDSAVYLCASSRGGPGANVLTFGAGSRLTVL.

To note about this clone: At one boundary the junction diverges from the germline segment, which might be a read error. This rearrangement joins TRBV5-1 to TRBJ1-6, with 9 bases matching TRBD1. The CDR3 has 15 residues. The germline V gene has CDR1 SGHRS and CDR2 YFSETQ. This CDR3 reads CASNLSGTGSSPLHF. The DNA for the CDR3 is TGCGCCAGCAACTTGTCCGGGACAGGGAGTTCACCCCTCCACTTT.

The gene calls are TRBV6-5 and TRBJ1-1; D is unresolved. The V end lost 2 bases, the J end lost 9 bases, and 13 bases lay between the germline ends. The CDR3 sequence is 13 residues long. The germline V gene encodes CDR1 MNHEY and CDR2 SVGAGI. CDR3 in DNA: TGTGCCAGCAGTTACGCAGACCGTTCTAAAGCTTTCTTT. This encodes CASSYADRSKAFF.

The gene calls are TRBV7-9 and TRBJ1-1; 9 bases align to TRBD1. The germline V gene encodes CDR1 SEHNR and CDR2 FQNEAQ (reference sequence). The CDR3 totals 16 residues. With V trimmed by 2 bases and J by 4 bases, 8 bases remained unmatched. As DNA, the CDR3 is TGTGCCAGCAGCTTAAGGGGCCAGGACAGGGGCACTGAAGCTTTCTTT. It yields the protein CASSLRGQDRGTEAFF.

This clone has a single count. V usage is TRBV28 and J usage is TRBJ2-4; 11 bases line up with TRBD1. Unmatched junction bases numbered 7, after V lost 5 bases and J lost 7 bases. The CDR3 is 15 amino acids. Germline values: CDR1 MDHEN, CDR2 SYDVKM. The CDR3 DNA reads TGTGCCAGCAGTGACTCGGACAGGGGGCCGAACATTCAGTACTTC. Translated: CASSDSDRGPNIQYF.

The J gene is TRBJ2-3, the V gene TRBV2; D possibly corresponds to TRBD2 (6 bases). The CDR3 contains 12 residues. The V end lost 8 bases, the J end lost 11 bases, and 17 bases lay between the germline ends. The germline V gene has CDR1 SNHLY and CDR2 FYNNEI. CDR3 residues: CASRFGGEVQYF. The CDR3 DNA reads TGTGCCAGCCGTTTCGGGGGAGAAGTGCAGTATTTT.

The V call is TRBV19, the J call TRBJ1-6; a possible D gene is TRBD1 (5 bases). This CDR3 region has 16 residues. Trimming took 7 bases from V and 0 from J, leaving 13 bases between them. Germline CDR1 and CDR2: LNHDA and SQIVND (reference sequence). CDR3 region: CASKRGPSSYNSPLHF. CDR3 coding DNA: TGTGCCAGTAAAAGGGGACCTAGCTCCTATAATTCACCCCTCCACTTT.

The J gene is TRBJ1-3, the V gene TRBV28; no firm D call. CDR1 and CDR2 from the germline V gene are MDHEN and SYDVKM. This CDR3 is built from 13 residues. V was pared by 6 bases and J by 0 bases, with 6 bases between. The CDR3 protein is CASRTNSGNTIYF. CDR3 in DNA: TGTGCCAGCAGGACAAACTCTGGAAACACCATATATTTT.

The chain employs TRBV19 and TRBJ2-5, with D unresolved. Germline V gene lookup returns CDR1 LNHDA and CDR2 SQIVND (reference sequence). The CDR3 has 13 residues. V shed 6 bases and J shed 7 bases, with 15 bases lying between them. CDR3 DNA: TGTGCCAGTAGCCCCGGACCCGCCCGGACCCAGTACTTC. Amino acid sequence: CASSPGPARTQYF. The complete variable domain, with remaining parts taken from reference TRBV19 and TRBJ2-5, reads DGGITQSPKYLFRKEGQNVTLSCEQNLNHDAMYWYRQDPGQGLRLIYYSQIVNDFQKGDIAEGYSVSREKKESFPLTVTSAQKNPTAFYLCASSPGPARTQYFGPGTRLLVL.

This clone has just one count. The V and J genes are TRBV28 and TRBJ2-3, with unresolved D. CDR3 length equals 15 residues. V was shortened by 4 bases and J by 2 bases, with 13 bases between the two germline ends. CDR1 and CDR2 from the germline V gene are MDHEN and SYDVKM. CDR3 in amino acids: CASSSRILVTDTQYF. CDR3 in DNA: TGTGCCAGCAGTTCTAGAATACTGGTCACAGATACGCAGTATTTT.